Presented here are 3 T cell receptor beta chains from one specimen sequenced in a study of vaccination and CD4 T cells after COVID-19. Their specific antigens are unknown. Oncomine TCR Beta short-read sequencing was applied to DNA from cultured CD4+ T cells. From the PCR reads, TCRdb called clonotypes with MiXCR, one entry per CDR3 protein. Here the sample spans more than 5,500 distinct CDR3 sequences, about 49% being singletons. Stated treatment: approximately 9-day PBMC culture with coronavirus spike peptide pools or control peptides (ViraFEST assay). The unexposed donor gave CD4+ T cells before the COVID-19 pandemic (2011-2018). Sequencing used CD4+ T cells from blood, cultured in vitro. The receptor set was obtained from a human donor in good health.

About this clonotype itself: Germline is not matched at one junction end, which may reflect a read error. As DNA, the CDR3 is TGTGCCAGCAGTAGGGATCAAGGGACCCAGTACTTC. Translation gives CASSRDQGTQYF. The chain couples TRBV2 to TRBJ2-5, with D unclear. Germline V gives CDR1 SNHLY, CDR2 FYNNEI. This CDR3 is 12 amino acids long.

The rearrangement joins TRBV6-5 to TRBJ2-7; D assignment may be TRBD1 or TRBD2 (5 bases each). Germline CDR1 and CDR2: MNHEY and SVGAGI. The CDR3 sequence is 16 residues long. Trimming removed 0 bases at V and 6 bases at J, with 18 bases between. The CDR3 sequence is CASSYSIVGTFTEQYF. CDR3 coding DNA: TGTGCCAGCAGTTACTCGATCGTTGGGACCTTCACCGAGCAGTACTTC.

The chain couples TRBV7-2 to TRBJ1-6; D is perhaps TRBD1 (6 bases). Germline CDR1 reads SGHTA; CDR2 reads FQGNSA. The ends were cut back, 4 bases at V and 7 bases at J, with 17 bases in the middle. The CDR3 totals 16 residues. CDR3: CASSSPPGTRNSPLHF. CDR3 coding DNA: TGTGCCAGCAGCTCCCCTCCCGGGACAAGAAATTCACCCCTCCACTTT.